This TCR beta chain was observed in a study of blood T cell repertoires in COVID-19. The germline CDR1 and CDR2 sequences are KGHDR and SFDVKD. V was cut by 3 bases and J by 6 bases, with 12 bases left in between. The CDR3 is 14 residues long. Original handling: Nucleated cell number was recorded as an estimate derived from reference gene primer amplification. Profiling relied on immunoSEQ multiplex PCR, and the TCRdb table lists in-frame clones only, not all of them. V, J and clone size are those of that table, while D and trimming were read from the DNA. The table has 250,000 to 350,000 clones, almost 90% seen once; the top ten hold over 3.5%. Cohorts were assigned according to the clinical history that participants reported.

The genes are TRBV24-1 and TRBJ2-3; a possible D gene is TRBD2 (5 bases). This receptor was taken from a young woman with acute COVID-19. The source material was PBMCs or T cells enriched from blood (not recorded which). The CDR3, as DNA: TGTGCCACCAGTGATCTTAGCGCCGGGGATACGCAGTATTTT. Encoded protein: CATSDLSAGDTQYF.